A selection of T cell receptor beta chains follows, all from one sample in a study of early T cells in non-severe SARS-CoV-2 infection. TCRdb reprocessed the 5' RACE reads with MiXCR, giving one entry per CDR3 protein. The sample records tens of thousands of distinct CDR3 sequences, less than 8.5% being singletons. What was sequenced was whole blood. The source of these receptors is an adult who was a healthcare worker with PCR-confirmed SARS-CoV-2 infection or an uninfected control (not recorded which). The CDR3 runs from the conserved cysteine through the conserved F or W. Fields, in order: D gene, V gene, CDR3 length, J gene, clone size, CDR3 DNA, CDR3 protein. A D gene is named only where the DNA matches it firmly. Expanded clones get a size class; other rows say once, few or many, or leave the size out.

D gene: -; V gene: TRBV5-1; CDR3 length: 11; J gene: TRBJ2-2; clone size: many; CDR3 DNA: TGCGCCAGCAGCTTGTCCGGGGAGCTGTTTTTT; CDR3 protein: CASSLSGELFF
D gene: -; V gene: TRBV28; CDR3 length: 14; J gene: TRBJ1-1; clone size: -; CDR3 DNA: TGTGCCAGCAGTCCACCCCGGGGGAACACTGAAGCTTTCTTT; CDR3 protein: CASSPPRGNTEAFF
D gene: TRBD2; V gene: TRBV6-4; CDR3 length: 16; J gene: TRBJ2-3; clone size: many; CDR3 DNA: TGTGCCAGCAGTGAGGGGACTAGCGGGCCCACAGATACGCAGTATTTT; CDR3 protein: CASSEGTSGPTDTQYF
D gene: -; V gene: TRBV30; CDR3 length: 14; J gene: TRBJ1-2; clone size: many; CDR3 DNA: TGTGCCTCCTCCCGGGCAGGGGATAACTATGGCTACACCTTC; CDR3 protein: CASSRAGDNYGYTF
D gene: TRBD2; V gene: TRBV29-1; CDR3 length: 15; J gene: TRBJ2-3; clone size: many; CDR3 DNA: TGCAGCGTTGGGACTAGCGGGGTACCCACAGATACGCAGTATTTT; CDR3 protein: CSVGTSGVPTDTQYF
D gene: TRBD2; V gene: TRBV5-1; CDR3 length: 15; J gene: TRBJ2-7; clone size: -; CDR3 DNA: TGCGCCAGCAGCTCCGGGACTAACCCCGCCTACGAGCAGTACTTC; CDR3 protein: CASSSGTNPAYEQYF
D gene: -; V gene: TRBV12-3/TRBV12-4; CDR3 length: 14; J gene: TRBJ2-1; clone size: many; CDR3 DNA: TGTGCCAGCAGTATCCGGGAGCGGTACAATGAGCAGTTCTTC; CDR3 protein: CASSIRERYNEQFF
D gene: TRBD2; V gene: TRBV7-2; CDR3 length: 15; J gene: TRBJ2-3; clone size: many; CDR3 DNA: TGTGCCAGCAGCTTAGGGCTAGCGGGAGGAGATACGCAGTATTTT; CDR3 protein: CASSLGLAGGDTQYF
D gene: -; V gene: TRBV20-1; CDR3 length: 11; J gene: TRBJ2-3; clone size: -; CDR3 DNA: TGCAGTGCTAGAGATATTGATACGCAGTATTTT; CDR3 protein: CSARDIDTQYF
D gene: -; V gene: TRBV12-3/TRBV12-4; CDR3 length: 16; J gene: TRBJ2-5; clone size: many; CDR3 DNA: TGTGCCAGCAGCCTGGACAGTCGAATACATCAAGAGACCCAGTACTTC; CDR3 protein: CASSLDSRIHQETQYF
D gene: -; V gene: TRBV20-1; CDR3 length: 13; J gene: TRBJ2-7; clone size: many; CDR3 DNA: TGCAGTGCCATCGGGACAAGCTCCTACGAGCAGTACTTC; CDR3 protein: CSAIGTSSYEQYF
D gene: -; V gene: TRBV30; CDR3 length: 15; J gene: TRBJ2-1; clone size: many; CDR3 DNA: TGTGCCTGGAGCCTCGTGAGCGGACTCTACAATGAGCAGTTCTTC; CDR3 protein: CAWSLVSGLYNEQFF
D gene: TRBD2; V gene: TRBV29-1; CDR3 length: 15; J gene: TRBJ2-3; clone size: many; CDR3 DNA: TGCAGCGGAGGACTAGCGGGAGAGAGCACAGATACGCAGTATTTT; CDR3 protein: CSGGLAGESTDTQYF
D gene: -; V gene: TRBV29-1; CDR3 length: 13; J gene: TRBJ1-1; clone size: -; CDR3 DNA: TGCAGCGTTCACATACCTTCCAACACTGAAGCTTTCTTT; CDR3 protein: CSVHIPSNTEAFF
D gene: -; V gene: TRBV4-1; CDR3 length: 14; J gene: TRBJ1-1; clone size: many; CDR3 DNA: TGCGCCAGCAGCCAAGATGCGGGGAACACTGAAGCTTTCTTT; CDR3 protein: CASSQDAGNTEAFF
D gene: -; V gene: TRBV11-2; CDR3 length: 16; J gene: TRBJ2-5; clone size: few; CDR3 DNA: TGTGCCAGCAGCTTAGGCATAGCAACCCAAGCGGAGACCCAGTACTTC; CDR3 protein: CASSLGIATQAETQYF
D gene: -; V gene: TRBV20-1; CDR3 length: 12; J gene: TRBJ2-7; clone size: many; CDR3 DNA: TGCAGTGCTAGTGCAGGGAACTACGAGCAGTACTTC; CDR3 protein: CSASAGNYEQYF
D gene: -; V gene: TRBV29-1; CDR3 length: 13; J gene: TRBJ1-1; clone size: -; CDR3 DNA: TGCAGCGTTGAGCTCGGCACGAACACTGAAGCTTTCTTT; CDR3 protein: CSVELGTNTEAFF
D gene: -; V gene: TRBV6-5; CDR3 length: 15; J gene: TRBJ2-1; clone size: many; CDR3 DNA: TGTGCCAGCAGTTACGAAGCGGAGAACTACAATGAGCAGTTCTTC; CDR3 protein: CASSYEAENYNEQFF
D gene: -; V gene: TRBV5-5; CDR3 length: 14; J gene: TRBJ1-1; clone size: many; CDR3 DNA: TGTGCCAGCAGCCTTCTATGGGGACAAATTGAAGCTTTCTTT; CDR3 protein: CASSLLWGQIEAFF
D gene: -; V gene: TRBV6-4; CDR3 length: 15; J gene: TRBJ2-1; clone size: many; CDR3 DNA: TGTGCCAGCAGCCGACTCGGGACCCTAGATGGTGAGCAGTTCTTC; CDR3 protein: CASSRLGTLDGEQFF
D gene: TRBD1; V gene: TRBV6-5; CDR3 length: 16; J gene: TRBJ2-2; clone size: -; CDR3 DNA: TGTGCCAGCAGGAAAAAGACAGGGGGTTTCACCGGGGAGCTGTTTTTT; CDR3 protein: CASRKKTGGFTGELFF
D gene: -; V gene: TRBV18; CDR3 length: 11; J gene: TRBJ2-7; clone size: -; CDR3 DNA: TGTGCCAGCTCACCCGGGGACGAGCAGTACTTC; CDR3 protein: CASSPGDEQYF
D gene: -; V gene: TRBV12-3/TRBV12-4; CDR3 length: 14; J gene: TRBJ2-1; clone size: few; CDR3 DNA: TGTGCCAGCAGCCCCACTAGAGCCCCTAATGAGCAGTTCTTC; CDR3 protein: CASSPTRAPNEQFF
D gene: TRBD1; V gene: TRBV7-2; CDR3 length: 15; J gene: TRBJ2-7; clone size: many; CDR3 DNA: TGTGCCAGCAGCAAGGACAGGGACATTTCCTACGAGCAGTACTTC; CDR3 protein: CASSKDRDISYEQYF
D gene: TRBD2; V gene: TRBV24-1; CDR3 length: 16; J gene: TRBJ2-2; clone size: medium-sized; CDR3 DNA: TGTGCCACCAGTGACCGAACGGGAGGGGAAACCGGGGAGCTGTTTTTT; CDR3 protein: CATSDRTGGETGELFF
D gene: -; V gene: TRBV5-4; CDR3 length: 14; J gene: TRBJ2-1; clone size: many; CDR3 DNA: TGTGCCAGCAGCTTCCAGGGCAGCGGTGATGAGCAGTTCTTC; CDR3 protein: CASSFQGSGDEQFF
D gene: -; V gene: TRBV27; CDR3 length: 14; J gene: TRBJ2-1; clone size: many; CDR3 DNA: TGTGCCAGCAGGGGGAGTCCCCTTGAAAATGAGCAGTTCTTC; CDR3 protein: CASRGSPLENEQFF
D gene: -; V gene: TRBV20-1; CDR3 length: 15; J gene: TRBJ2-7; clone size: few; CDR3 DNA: TGCAGTGCTAGAAAGTACGCGCTAGCGTCCTACGAGCAGTACTTC; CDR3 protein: CSARKYALASYEQYF
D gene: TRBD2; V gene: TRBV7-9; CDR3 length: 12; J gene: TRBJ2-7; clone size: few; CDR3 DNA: TGTGCCAGCAATGGACTAGGGAACGAGCAGTACTTC; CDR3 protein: CASNGLGNEQYF
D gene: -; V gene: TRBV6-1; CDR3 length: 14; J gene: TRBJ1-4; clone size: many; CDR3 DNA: TGTGCCAGCAGTGAAGGCCGGACCCATGAAAAACTGTTTTTT; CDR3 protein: CASSEGRTHEKLFF
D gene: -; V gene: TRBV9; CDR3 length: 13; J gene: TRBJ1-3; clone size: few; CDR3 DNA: TGTGCCAGCAGTTGGAGCTCTGGAAACACCATATATTTT; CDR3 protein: CASSWSSGNTIYF
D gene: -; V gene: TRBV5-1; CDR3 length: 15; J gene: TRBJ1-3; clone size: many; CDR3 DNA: TGCGCCAGCAGCCCGTCCCCAGGAGCTGGAAACACCATATATTTT; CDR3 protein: CASSPSPGAGNTIYF
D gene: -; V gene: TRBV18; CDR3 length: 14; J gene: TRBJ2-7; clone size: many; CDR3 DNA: TGTGCCAGCTCTTCAGGGAACAGGTTCTACGAGCAGTACTTC; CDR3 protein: CASSSGNRFYEQYF
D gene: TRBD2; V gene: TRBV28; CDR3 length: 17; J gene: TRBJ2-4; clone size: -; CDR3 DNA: TGTGCCAGCTTTCCCGGCGGGAGGGCCTGGGGCAAAAACATTCAGTACTTC; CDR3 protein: CASFPGGRAWGKNIQYF
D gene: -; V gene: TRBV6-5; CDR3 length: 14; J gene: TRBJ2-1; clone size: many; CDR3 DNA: TGTGCCTCCCAGAGGACCTTGGCCTACAATGAGCAGTTCTTC; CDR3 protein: CASQRTLAYNEQFF
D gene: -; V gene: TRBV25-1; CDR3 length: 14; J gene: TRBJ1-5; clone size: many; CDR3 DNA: TGTGCCAGCAGTGGAGGGAATAGCAATCAGCCCCAGCATTTT; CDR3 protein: CASSGGNSNQPQHF
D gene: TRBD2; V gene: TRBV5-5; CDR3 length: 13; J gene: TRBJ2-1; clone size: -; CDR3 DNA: TGTGCCAGCAACCCCCTAGCGGACAATGAGCAGTTCTTC; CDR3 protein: CASNPLADNEQFF
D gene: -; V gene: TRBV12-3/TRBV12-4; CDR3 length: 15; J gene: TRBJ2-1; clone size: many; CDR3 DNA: TGTGCCAGCACCAGAGCGGACAACTCCTACAATGAGCAGTTCTTC; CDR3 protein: CASTRADNSYNEQFF
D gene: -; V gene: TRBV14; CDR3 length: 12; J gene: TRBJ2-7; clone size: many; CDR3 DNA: TGTGCCAGCAGCCAAACCTCCTACGAGCAGTACTTC; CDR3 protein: CASSQTSYEQYF
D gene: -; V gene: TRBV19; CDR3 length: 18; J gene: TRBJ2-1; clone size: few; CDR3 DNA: TGTGCCAGTAGTTCAGGACTGCTAGGGGAACAATCCTACAATGAGCAGTTCTTC; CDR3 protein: CASSSGLLGEQSYNEQFF
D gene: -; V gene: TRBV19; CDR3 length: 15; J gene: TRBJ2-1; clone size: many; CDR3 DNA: TGTGCCAGTAGTATAGGGGTAGAGGCTTACAATGAGCAGTTCTTC; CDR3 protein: CASSIGVEAYNEQFF
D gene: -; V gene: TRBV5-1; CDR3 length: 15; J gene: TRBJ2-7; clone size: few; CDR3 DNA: TGCGCCAGCAGCTTCGGTCAGGGAGTATTAAACGAGCAGTACTTC; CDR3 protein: CASSFGQGVLNEQYF